This is a list of T cell receptor beta chains from one sample in a study of T cells in Graves' hyperthyroidism and ophthalmopathy. Via MiXCR, TCRdb re-called the multiplex PCR reads, giving one row per CDR3 protein. The sample shows 530,000 or so distinct CDR3 sequences, 24% of them seen only once. What was sequenced was blood. These receptors were collected from a woman aged 25 to 39 with Graves' ophthalmopathy. Both conserved end residues are trimmed from each CDR3.

v_gene	j_gene	CDR3aa
TRBV6-1	TRBJ1-2	ASSPRGGVANYGYT
TRBV27	TRBJ2-5	ASSSGRGGSFQETQY
TRBV12-3/TRBV12-4	TRBJ2-3	ASSTLSTDTQY
TRBV6-2/TRBV6-3	TRBJ1-1	ASSYSTPFRTGNTEAF
TRBV5-5	TRBJ1-2	ASSWGQESYGYT
TRBV7-2	TRBJ2-7	ASSFVPASYEQY
TRBV18	TRBJ2-7	ASSPGTAEIYEQY
TRBV7-6	TRBJ2-5	ASSARLVETQY
TRBV6-2/TRBV6-3	TRBJ1-2	ASSYSFQGPIRSNYGYT
TRBV5-4	TRBJ1-1	ASSAPPDRDNEAF
TRBV7-9	TRBJ2-7	ASSLAYQYEQY
TRBV30	TRBJ2-7	AWRLSYEQY
TRBV12-3/TRBV12-4	TRBJ1-6	ASSLSGRGSPLH
TRBV20-1	TRBJ2-5	SARIAGAQETQY
TRBV28	TRBJ2-7	ASRGQGYEQY
TRBV12-3/TRBV12-4	TRBJ1-1	ASSWGTGGRTEAF
TRBV13	TRBJ2-3	ASSLIAGTGIIDTQY
TRBV18	TRBJ1-2	ASSPPSGQRDGYT
TRBV12-3/TRBV12-4	TRBJ1-5	ASSRGQPNSNQPQH
TRBV29-1	TRBJ1-2	SVESVAGANYGFT
TRBV4-1	TRBJ1-2	ASSHPRTGELNGYT
TRBV29-1	TRBJ1-5	SVEKSSGHGSNQPQH
TRBV12-3/TRBV12-4	TRBJ2-7	ASSLARRGGGYEQY
TRBV2	TRBJ2-2	ASSGLMNTGELF
TRBV6-2/TRBV6-3	TRBJ2-5	ASLRRVGYQETQY
TRBV10-3	TRBJ1-1	AISERGAGTEAF
TRBV12-3/TRBV12-4	TRBJ1-5	ASSFGIWEFAVQH
TRBV6-1	TRBJ2-4	ASSGGRDIQY
TRBV11-2	TRBJ2-2	ASSNPLWGQTYTGELF
TRBV24-1	TRBJ2-2	ATSDRGVTGELF
TRBV2	TRBJ2-5	ASSDPSAGPKTQY
TRBV28	TRBJ2-7	ASSLGRGGVYEQY
TRBV6-5	TRBJ2-7	ASRSFTGGVYEQY
TRBV12-3/TRBV12-4	TRBJ1-5	ASSSIFDPKFQPQH
TRBV20-1	TRBJ2-2	SASIDNTGELF
TRBV29-1	TRBJ1-1	SVVRQVNTEAF
TRBV7-8	TRBJ1-1	ASSLITPKASEAF
TRBV6-1	TRBJ2-5	ASSARDRGQETQY
TRBV19	TRBJ1-2	ASRVMKGAGGYT
TRBV6-1	TRBJ1-2	ASSQNRGTSGGYT
TRBV20-1	TRBJ2-2	SAPPEGGAYNTGELF
TRBV11-2	TRBJ2-7	ASSHVGGGSYEQY
TRBV12-3/TRBV12-4	TRBJ1-2	ASSPGGYGYT
TRBV5-6	TRBJ2-4	ASSHKTGLRAKNIQY
TRBV30	TRBJ2-2	ARGTGTGELF
TRBV18	TRBJ1-2	ASSPPGQDGYGYT
TRBV6-1	TRBJ2-7	ASRRGPSGQSYEQY
TRBV18	TRBJ2-5	ASSPEETQY
TRBV28	TRBJ2-7	ASRGGLWGHEQY